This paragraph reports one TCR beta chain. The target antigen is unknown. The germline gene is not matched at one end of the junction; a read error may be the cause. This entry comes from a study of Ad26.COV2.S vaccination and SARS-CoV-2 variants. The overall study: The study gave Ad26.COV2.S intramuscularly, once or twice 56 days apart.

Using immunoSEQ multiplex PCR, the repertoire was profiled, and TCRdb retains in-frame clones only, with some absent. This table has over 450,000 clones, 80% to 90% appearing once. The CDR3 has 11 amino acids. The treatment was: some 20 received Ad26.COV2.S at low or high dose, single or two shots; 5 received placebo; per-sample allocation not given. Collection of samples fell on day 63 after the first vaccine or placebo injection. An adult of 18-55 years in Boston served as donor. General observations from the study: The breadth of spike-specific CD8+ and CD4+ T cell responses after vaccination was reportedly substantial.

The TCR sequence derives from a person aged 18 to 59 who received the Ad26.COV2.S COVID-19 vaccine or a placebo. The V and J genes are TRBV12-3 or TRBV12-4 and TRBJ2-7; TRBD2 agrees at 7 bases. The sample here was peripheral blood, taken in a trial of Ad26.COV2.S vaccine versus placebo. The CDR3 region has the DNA TGTGCCAGCAGTTTAGGGCTAGCGGCGAACTTC. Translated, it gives CASSLGLAANF.